This entry lists 28 T cell receptor beta chains sequenced from one sample in a study of blood T cell repertoires in COVID-19. Data came from immunoSEQ multiplex PCR; TCRdb stores just in-frame clones and leaves some out. The sample yields approximately 68,000 clones, around 83% seen once. What was sequenced was peripheral blood. The source of these receptors is a woman in her sixties with acute or convalescent COVID-19.

The chain is built from TRBV29-1 and TRBJ1-3, with 7 bases identical to TRBD1. The V and J ends lost 4 bases and 4 bases, in that order; junction bases with no gene match: 7. Germline CDR1 reads SQVTM; CDR2 reads ANQGSEA. CDR3 length: 14 residues. The CDR3 DNA follows: TGCAGCGTTGGGGAGACAGGGCGGGGAAACACCATATATTTT. Amino acids: CSVGETGRGNTIYF.

The V call is TRBV11-2, the J call TRBJ2-2; 7 bases are shared with TRBD1. CDR3 length: 16 amino acids. The V gene end was trimmed by 3 bases and the J gene end by 5 bases; junction bases not matched to a gene: 9. Per the germline V gene, CDR1 is SGHAT and CDR2 is FQNNGV. Here the CDR3 reads CASSLGRGGMTGELFF. The CDR3 nucleotides read TGTGCCAGCAGCTTGGGGAGAGGGGGCATGACCGGGGAGCTGTTTTTT.

This sequence joins TRBV19 and TRBJ1-6; 10 bases are a match to TRBD1. CDR1 is LNHDA and CDR2 is SQIVND in the germline V gene (reference sequence). The CDR3 spans 15 residues. After removal of 7 bases from V and 14 bases from J, the junction contained 14 bases not matched to a gene. The chain's CDR3 is CASIDRGHDKESLHF. CDR3 sequence (DNA): TGTGCCAGTATTGACAGGGGGCATGATAAGGAATCCCTCCACTTT.

This sequence joins TRBV19 and TRBJ2-1; 7 nucleotides align to TRBD1. This CDR3 is built from 13 residues. CDR1 and CDR2 from the germline V gene are LNHDA and SQIVND (reference sequence). Germline trimming cut 5 bases from V and 12 bases from J; bases unmatched to any gene: 10. The CDR3 sequence: CASSPGQAAGQFF. DNA of the CDR3: TGTGCCAGTAGTCCCGGACAGGCGGCCGGGCAGTTCTTC.

The chain joins TRBV23-1 to TRBJ2-7, with D unresolved. TRBV23-1 is labeled an ORF, and its function is uncertain. The CDR3 loop spans 15 amino acids. V gave up 8 bases and J gave up 3 bases, with 20 bases separating them. The CDR3 DNA is TGCGCCAGCGGCCTCCTCTATCTAGAAAACTACGAGCAGTACTTC. Translating gives CASGLLYLENYEQYF.

The chain carries TRBV21-1 and TRBJ1-1. TRBV21-1 constitutes a pseudogene. This CDR3 is 14 amino acids long. In DNA form, the CDR3 reads TGTGCCAGTCGGGAGGCGGTCATGAACACTGAAGCTTTCTTT. It yields the protein CASREAVMNTEAFF.

The chain has TRBV5-1 and TRBJ2-7, with 9 positions matching TRBD1. Per the germline V gene, CDR1 is SGHRS and CDR2 is YFSETQ. V trimming: 6 bases; J trimming: 1 base; junction bases outside the gene matches: 5. CDR3 length: 14 residues. In DNA, the CDR3 is TGCGCCAGCACACCGGGACAGGGATCCTACGAGCAGTACTTC. The encoded protein is CASTPGQGSYEQYF.

This clone showed up just a few times. The chain uses TRBV14 and TRBJ1-1, with 8 bases aligning to TRBD1. The germline gives CDR1 SGHDN, CDR2 FVKESK. Germline trimming cut 4 bases from V and 0 bases from J; bases unmatched to any gene: 4. CDR3 length: 15 amino acids. The CDR3 nucleotides read TGTGCCAGCAGCCTTCGGACAGGGATGAACACTGAAGCTTTCTTT. The encoded protein is CASSLRTGMNTEAFF.

This chain links TRBV19 with TRBJ1-2; tentatively, D is TRBD1 (5 bases). Germline loops: CDR1 LNHDA, CDR2 SQIVND (reference sequence). Trimming took 1 base from V and 4 from J, leaving 10 bases between them. This CDR3 is 14 amino acids long. The CDR3 DNA sequence: TGTGCCAGTAGTATAGTCGGGGGAGTCTATGGCTACACCTTC. This codes for CASSIVGGVYGYTF.

In this sample, this clone turned up a few times. The chain is built from TRBV6-1 and TRBJ1-2; D is perhaps TRBD1 (5 bases). Per the germline V gene, CDR1 is MNHNS and CDR2 is SASEGT. CDR3 length: 13 amino acids. V lost 3 bases and J lost 6, with 11 bases in between. CDR3 sequence (DNA): TGTGCCAGCAGTGAGGGGACTGTCGATGGCTACACCTTC. It is translated as CASSEGTVDGYTF.

This sequence joins TRBV19 and TRBJ2-7; 7 bases agree with TRBD1. CDR1 is LNHDA, CDR2 SQIVND, per germline (reference sequence). With V trimmed by 5 bases and J by 0 bases, 7 bases remained unmatched. The CDR3 consists of 15 residues. DNA of the CDR3: TGTGCCAGTAGTTCTACCGGGACAGCCTCCTACGAGCAGTACTTC. It encodes CASSSTGTASYEQYF.

The chain employs TRBV11-2 and TRBJ1-4; a weak D match, TRBD1 (5 bases). Looked up from germline, CDR1 is SGHAT and CDR2 is FQNNGV. The ends were cut back, 1 base at V and 8 bases at J, with 14 bases in the middle. The CDR3 runs 15 residues. CDR3 in amino acids: CASSLGAGMGEKLFF. The DNA of the CDR3 is TGTGCCAGCAGCTTAGGGGCAGGGATGGGAGAAAAACTGTTTTTT.

The genes are TRBV30 and TRBJ2-1; TRBD2 matches 7 bases. Germline V gives CDR1 GTSNPN, CDR2 SVGIG (reference sequence). The CDR3 covers 14 residues. The trim removed 2 bases at V and 3 bases at J, leaving 4 bases unmatched. This CDR3 reads CAWSLGGGYNEQFF. CDR3 DNA sequence: TGTGCCTGGAGTTTGGGGGGGGGCTACAATGAGCAGTTCTTC.

The rearrangement links TRBV6-5 to TRBJ2-2; 8 bases are a match to TRBD1. The germline gives CDR1 MNHEY, CDR2 SVGAGI. The CDR3 runs 14 residues. With 8 bases clipped from V and 1 base from J, the junction kept 3 bases outside the gene matches. The CDR3, as DNA: TGTGCCAGCCTGACAGGGGTGAACACCGGGGAGCTGTTTTTT. Protein product: CASLTGVNTGELFF.

The chain links TRBV5-1 to TRBJ2-1, with 8 bases identical to TRBD1. The CDR3 spans 15 residues. V dropped 5 bases and J dropped 4; count of bases not matched to a gene: 8. Per germline, CDR1 SGHRS and CDR2 YFSETQ. This chain's CDR3 is CASRGGQGGYNEQFF. The CDR3 bases are TGCGCCAGCAGAGGCGGACAGGGAGGATACAATGAGCAGTTCTTC.

CDR3 sequence (DNA): TGTGCCAGCTCACCCCGCGGAGGGTCAAGCTCTGGAAACACCATATATTTT. Its protein product is CASSPRGGSSSGNTIYF. V usage is TRBV18 and J usage is TRBJ1-3; no definite D call. V was shortened by 3 bases and J by 0 bases, with 15 bases between the two germline ends. In germline, CDR1 is KGHSH, CDR2 LQKENI. This CDR3 region has 17 residues.

The J gene is TRBJ1-1, the V gene TRBV19; 7 bases align to TRBD1. Trimming cost V 3 bases and J 4 bases; bases outside gene matches: 5. The CDR3 loop spans 14 amino acids. Germline V gene data show CDR1 as LNHDA and CDR2 as SQIVND (reference sequence). CDR3 bases: TGTGCCAGTAGTATCGACAGGGAAGCCACTGAAGCTTTCTTT. It codes for CASSIDREATEAFF.

The chain employs TRBV6-1 and TRBJ1-1; D is possibly TRBD1 (6 bases). Germline V gene sequence: CDR1 MNHNS, CDR2 SASEGT. V was trimmed by 2 bases and J by 1 base, leaving 8 bases between them. This CDR3 contains 14 residues. CDR3 sequence reads: CASSERGQNTEAFF. The DNA of the CDR3 is TGTGCCAGCAGTGAAAGGGGACAGAACACTGAAGCTTTCTTT.

The V and J genes are TRBV9 and TRBJ1-3; TRBD1 agrees at 9 bases. Germline V gene lookup returns CDR1 SGDLS and CDR2 YYNGEE. Trimming removed 4 bases from V and 4 bases from J; junction bases left unmatched: 9. The CDR3 loop spans 16 amino acids. As DNA, the CDR3 is TGTGCCAGCAGCACCAGACAGGGGGTGGAAGGAAACACCATATATTTT. Translating it yields CASSTRQGVEGNTIYF.

The V call is TRBV7-9, the J call TRBJ1-3; 10 bases match TRBD1. The CDR3 contains 15 residues. The junction had 7 bases not matched to a gene; V was cut back by 3 bases and J by 8 bases. Germline loops: CDR1 SEHNR, CDR2 FQNEAQ (reference sequence). The CDR3 sequence: CASSLGQGTSDTIYF. The CDR3 bases are TGTGCCAGCAGCTTGGGACAGGGGACGTCCGACACCATATATTTT.

This clone was detected only a few times. The gene calls are TRBV2 and TRBJ2-5; TRBD1 aligns across 8 bases. CDR1 SNHLY and CDR2 FYNNEI come from the germline V gene. Trimming at V came to 4 bases and at J to 4 bases, leaving 5 bases not matched to a gene. The CDR3 is 14 residues long. CDR3 amino acids: CASSGSTGAETQYF. In nucleotides, the CDR3 is TGTGCCAGCAGTGGATCGACAGGGGCAGAGACCCAGTACTTC.

The chain recombines TRBV2 with TRBJ2-3; D is possibly TRBD2 (7 bases). The CDR3 runs to 15 residues. Germline assignment: CDR1 SNHLY and CDR2 FYNNEI. V was cut by 7 bases and J by 1 base, with 15 bases left in between. CDR3 coding DNA: TGTGCCAGCACCCTAACGGGGGGCGGCACAGATACGCAGTATTTT. Encoded protein: CASTLTGGGTDTQYF.

V is TRBV6-4 and J is TRBJ1-1; 7 nucleotides match TRBD1. Germline CDR1 and CDR2: MRHNA and SNTAGT. Trimming took 4 bases from V and 7 from J; bases not matched to a gene: 6. The CDR3 runs 13 residues. Here the CDR3 reads CASSVRQGGEAFF. DNA of the CDR3: TGTGCCAGCAGTGTCCGACAGGGCGGTGAAGCTTTCTTT.

J is TRBJ1-1 and V is TRBV6-5; 7 bases agree with TRBD1. V lost 5 bases, J lost 3 bases, and 3 bases stayed unmatched. The CDR3 has 13 amino acids. Per the germline V gene, CDR1 is MNHEY and CDR2 is SVGAGI. For the CDR3, the DNA is TGTGCCAGCAGTCCCACAGGGGACACTGAAGCTTTCTTT. Translating gives CASSPTGDTEAFF.

V and J are TRBV5-1 and TRBJ2-3, with 8 bases matching TRBD1. The CDR3 has 15 residues. Germline V gives CDR1 SGHRS, CDR2 YFSETQ. V was pared by 4 bases and J by 1 base, with 5 bases of the junction left unmatched. The CDR3 bases are TGCGCCAGCAGCGACACAGGGGGAGGCACAGATACGCAGTATTTT. Translated: CASSDTGGGTDTQYF.

This chain uses TRBV6-5 with TRBJ2-2, with 7 nucleotides matching TRBD1. CDR1 is MNHEY, CDR2 SVGAGI, per germline. The CDR3 extends over 14 amino acids. Unmatched junction bases numbered 10, after V lost 11 bases and J lost 4 bases. In nucleotides, the CDR3 is TGTGCCGCGAGTAGGGACAGAGGCACCGGGGAGCTGTTTTTT. Translated, it gives CAASRDRGTGELFF.

For this clone: A junction end diverges from the germline sequence, so it may reflect a read error. The chain uses TRBV6-1 and TRBJ2-1, with 11 positions matching TRBD2. This CDR3 region has 12 residues. Germline lookup yields CDR1 MNHNS and CDR2 SASEGT. CDR3 amino acids: CASSDSGGAPLF. The CDR3 region has the DNA TGTGCCAGCAGTGATAGCGGGGGGGCCCCCCTCTTC.

The chain uses TRBV15 and TRBJ2-1; 7 nucleotides align to TRBD2. The J segment lost 8 bases and the V segment lost 7 bases, leaving 11 bases of the junction unmatched. Germline assignment: CDR1 LNHNV and CDR2 YYDKDF (reference sequence). This CDR3 is 14 amino acids long. The CDR3, as DNA: TGTGCCACCAATAAGCGGGGCCCTAAGGATGAGCAGTTCTTC. Residues: CATNKRGPKDEQFF.